This record concerns one T cell receptor (beta chain) sequence. There is no known antigen for this receptor. Base qualities are not recorded, but no much larger clone differs from it by a single base. This sample is drawn from a study of T cell responses to AZD1222 COVID-19 vaccine (dated by TCRdb to about 2021). With respect to the entire study: AZD1222 recipients given second doses at about 4 weeks or at about 12 weeks were pooled, since spike-specific TCR depth and breadth were not found to differ between the two schedules. TCR sequencing covered 230 or so trial participants: around 210 given two doses of AZD1222 and some 25 given two doses of MenACWY control vaccine. Enrollment into the trials was organized by age into subgroups of 18-55, 56-69 and 70-plus years, and those subgroups contained roughly 140, 27 and 60 TCR-sequenced participants, respectively.

Points the paper makes about the study in general: Epitopes outside the regions mutated in the B.1.351 and B.1.1.7 variants were reportedly recognized by nearly half of the unique spike-specific TCRs. Because no day 14 peak-response samples were available, repertoires were characterized only after the peak T cell response. The vaccine-associated CD4 TCRs covered the entire spike protein, and the dominant responses fell in regions 160-218 and 743-854. Participants were mostly white British, with more females than males. The authors suggested clonal diversity may have been underestimated. Conclusions about previously exposed vaccinees were limited because only six or seven AZD1222 recipients were SARS-CoV-2 seropositive at baseline. A significant rise in spike-specific TCR breadth and depth was observed after two AZD1222 doses relative to day 0 and relative to MenACWY recipients. In the small 56-69-year group, the increase in depth fell short of significance, most likely because of low power.

The CDR3 regions of human TCRbeta chains were subjected to immunosequencing. Per the original workflow: TCRs in the repertoires were compared against a reference library of SARS-CoV-2-specific TCRs that had been generated with the MIRA antigen-specificity platform. Breadth was defined as the fraction of unique TCRs that were SARS-CoV-2-associated, and depth was defined as the fraction of total T cells that were SARS-CoV-2-associated. Each spike-specific TCR was assigned to its reactive spike region and to a CD4 or CD8 class using the MIRA data. Log10-transformed breadth and depth values were compared by one-way ANOVA with Sidak's multiple comparisons tests. TCRdb obtained this table from immuneACCESS and retained in-frame rearrangements with V and J assigned. These tables miss some clones; where compared with another copy, unresolved V genes account for less than half of the shortfall, and the remainder is unexplained. That table furnishes V, J and clone size, whereas the DNA furnished D and trimming. The sample table holds more than 95,000 clones, of which about nine tenths were seen once. The ten biggest clones cover around 6.9% of the sample.

The sample's time point label, in plain terms: baseline before first vaccination. Samples from vaccinated people were obtained from the UK trials COV001 and COV002, which included a single-blind randomized controlled phase 2/3 trial of AZD1222 (ChAdOx1 nCoV-19) in healthy adults. Trial participant PBMC samples were collected at day 0 and day 28 after the second dose for TCRbeta chain sequencing. A distance of 9 bases separates the germline ends of V and J, which lose 3 bases and 0 bases respectively. From a lookup of the germline V gene, CDR1 and CDR2 are MRHNA and SNTAGT. Including the terminal cysteine and phenylalanine, the CDR3 comprises 15 residues. Only the CDR3 portion is preserved as DNA: 45 bases, with reading frame beginning at the first base.

The V gene is TRBV6-4 and the J gene is TRBJ2-1, with the D segment identity uncertain. Material: peripheral blood, obtained on day 0 of AZD1222 vaccination. This clonotype originated in an adult in good health. The CDR3 reads CASSEWHSSYNEQFF. The nucleotide sequence is given as TGTGCCAGCAGTGAGTGGCACAGCTCCTACAATGAGCAGTTCTTC.